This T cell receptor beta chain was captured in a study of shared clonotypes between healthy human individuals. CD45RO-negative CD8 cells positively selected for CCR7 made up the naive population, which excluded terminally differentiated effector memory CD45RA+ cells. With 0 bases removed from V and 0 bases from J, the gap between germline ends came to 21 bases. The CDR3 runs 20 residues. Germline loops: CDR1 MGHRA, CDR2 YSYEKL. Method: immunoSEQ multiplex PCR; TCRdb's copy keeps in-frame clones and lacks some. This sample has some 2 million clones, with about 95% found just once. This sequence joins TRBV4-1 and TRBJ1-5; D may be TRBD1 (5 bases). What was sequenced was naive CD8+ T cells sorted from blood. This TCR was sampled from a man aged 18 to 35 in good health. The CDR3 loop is CASSQERGGTELYSNQPQHF. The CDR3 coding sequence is TGCGCCAGCAGCCAAGAGCGTGGCGGGACGGAGCTTTATAGCAATCAGCCCCAGCATTTT.